Listed below are T cell receptor beta chains from one sample, sequenced in a study of response to subunit inactivated influenza vaccine. MiXCR, run by TCRdb on the RT-PCR reads, gives a single entry per CDR3 protein. Of around 710,000 distinct CDR3 sequences in the sample, approximately 15% were seen once. The sample was PBMCs from blood, taken approximately 15 days before vaccination. The receptor source for this set is a man between 45 and 60 years old who received an inactivated influenza vaccine. Both conserved end residues are part of each CDR3. D genes are given only for firm matches. Rows give clone size only sometimes, using once, few, many, or a class for an expanded clone.

abundance | j_gene | d_gene | v_gene | len | CDR3nt | CDR3aa
few | TRBJ2-2 | TRBD2 | TRBV7-2 | 15 | TGTGCCAGCAGCTTTCACGGGAGGGCCCCCGGGGAGCTGTTTTTT | CASSFHGRAPGELFF
few | TRBJ2-2 | NA | TRBV5-1 | 15 | TGCGCCAGCAGCTCCCGGCCAGGGAACACCGGGGAGCTGTTTTTT | CASSSRPGNTGELFF
few | TRBJ2-3 | NA | TRBV21-1 | 15 | TGTGCCAGCAGCAATGGGGCAGATAGCACAGATACGCAGTATTTT | CASSNGADSTDTQYF
NA | TRBJ2-6 | NA | TRBV12-3/TRBV12-4 | 12 | TGTGCCAGCAGTACGGGTCTAAGCGTCCTGACTTTC | CASSTGLSVLTF
NA | TRBJ1-5 | NA | TRBV9 | 15 | TGTGCCAGCAGCGTAGGCGTTCGGAATGATCAGCCCCAGCATTTT | CASSVGVRNDQPQHF
NA | TRBJ2-1 | TRBD2 | TRBV11-1 | 18 | TGTGCCAGCAGCTTAGTTGGGCCTAGCGGGAGGTGGAACAATGAGCAGTTCTTC | CASSLVGPSGRWNNEQFF
few | TRBJ2-5 | TRBD2 | TRBV5-1 | 16 | TGCGCCAGCAGCTCGGGACTAGCGGGAGCCCAGGAGACCCAGTACTTC | CASSSGLAGAQETQYF
NA | TRBJ2-7 | TRBD2 | TRBV12-3/TRBV12-4 | 14 | TGTGCCAGCGCTTTTGGCGGGGGTATCTACGAGCAGTACTTC | CASAFGGGIYEQYF
NA | TRBJ2-6 | NA | TRBV6-1 | 16 | TGTGCCAGGTCGGGCCGTCGCTATGCTGGGGCCAACGTCCTGACTTTC | CARSGRRYAGANVLTF
NA | TRBJ2-2 | TRBD1 | TRBV28 | 16 | TGTGCCAGCAGTGTTCGGACAGGGAAGAACACCGGGGAGCTGTTTTTT | CASSVRTGKNTGELFF
many | TRBJ1-5 | NA | TRBV5-1 | 15 | TGCGCCAGCAGCTTGGCCGGGGATAGCAATCAGCCCCAGCATTTT | CASSLAGDSNQPQHF
once | TRBJ2-1 | NA | TRBV24-1 | 17 | TGTGCCACCAGTGATTTTTCGGACATAAGCTCCTACAATGAGCAGTTCTTC | CATSDFSDISSYNEQFF
NA | TRBJ2-3 | TRBD2 | TRBV3-1 | 15 | TGTGCCAGCGGACTAGCGGGGGGCAGTCTAGATACGCAGTATTTT | CASGLAGGSLDTQYF
NA | TRBJ1-6 | NA | TRBV6-2/TRBV6-3 | 14 | TGTGCCAGCAGTTACGGACGGATGAATTCACCCCTCCACTTT | CASSYGRMNSPLHF
few | TRBJ2-3 | TRBD2 | TRBV20-1 | 16 | TGCAGTGCTAGAAGACGACCGGGGGGGCGTACAGATACGCAGTATTTT | CSARRRPGGRTDTQYF
few | TRBJ1-1 | NA | TRBV5-1 | 14 | TGCGCCAGCAGCTTGGGTGGACGAACCCGTGGAGCTTTCTTT | CASSLGGRTRGAFF
few | TRBJ2-5 | NA | TRBV12-3/TRBV12-4 | 13 | TGTGCCAGCAGTTGGGCCGTGGCGGAGACCCAGTACTTC | CASSWAVAETQYF
NA | TRBJ2-2 | NA | TRBV19 | 14 | TGTGCCAGTAGTGAGGCAGGGGACACCGGGGAGCTGTTTTTT | CASSEAGDTGELFF
NA | TRBJ2-5 | NA | TRBV12-3/TRBV12-4 | 13 | TGTGCCATCAGTTTAGGACAGAAAGAGACCCAGTACTTC | CAISLGQKETQYF
NA | TRBJ2-2 | NA | TRBV4-3 | 14 | TGCGCCAGCAGCCAAGAGCGGGTGGCCGGGGAGCTGTTTTTT | CASSQERVAGELFF
NA | TRBJ2-7 | NA | TRBV6-2/TRBV6-3 | 12 | TGTGCCAGCAGCCGGATGCCCTACGAGCAGTACTTC | CASSRMPYEQYF
NA | TRBJ2-6 | NA | TRBV5-1 | 15 | TGCGCCAGCAGCTTTTCCGATACTGGGGCCAACGTCCTGACTTTC | CASSFSDTGANVLTF
NA | TRBJ2-5 | NA | TRBV21-1 | 15 | TGTGCCAGCAGCCCCACCGGGAGACCCAAAGAGACCCAGTACTTC | CASSPTGRPKETQYF
few | TRBJ1-2 | NA | TRBV3-1 | 14 | TGTGCCAGCAGCCACCAGAAATCAAACTATGGCTACACCTTC | CASSHQKSNYGYTF
NA | TRBJ2-1 | TRBD2 | TRBV30 | 13 | TGTGCCCGAGAGACTAGCGGGAGCTATGAGCAGTTCTTC | CARETSGSYEQFF
NA | TRBJ2-7 | TRBD2 | TRBV3-1 | 14 | TGTGCCAGCGCCGCGACTAGCCGGTCCTACGAGCAGTACTTC | CASAATSRSYEQYF
NA | TRBJ2-1 | TRBD2 | TRBV7-3 | 16 | TGTGCCAGCAGCTTAACGGCGGGAGGGAACTACAATGAGCAGTTCTTC | CASSLTAGGNYNEQFF
few | TRBJ2-7 | NA | TRBV5-6 | 14 | TGTGCCAGCACCCTATATGGGGGGCTAGTGGGGCAGTACTTC | CASTLYGGLVGQYF
few | TRBJ2-1 | TRBD2 | TRBV9 | 15 | TGTGCCAGCAGTCATACTAGCGGGGGCTACAATGAGCAGTTCTTC | CASSHTSGGYNEQFF
NA | TRBJ2-7 | NA | TRBV6-1 | 13 | TGTGCCAGCAGTGAAGCGAGGGCGAGCGAGCAGTACTTC | CASSEARASEQYF
few | TRBJ2-7 | TRBD2 | TRBV10-3 | 14 | TGTGCCATCAGTGACCCCGGGACTAGCTACGAGCAGTACTTC | CAISDPGTSYEQYF
few | TRBJ2-7 | TRBD1 | TRBV29-1 | 15 | TGCAGCGTTGAAGACACCGGGACAGGGACCTACGAGCAGTACTTC | CSVEDTGTGTYEQYF
NA | TRBJ1-2 | NA | TRBV6-2/TRBV6-3 | 14 | TGTGCCAGCACCACGAGAGAGAACTACTATGGCTACACCTTC | CASTTRENYYGYTF
NA | TRBJ2-7 | NA | TRBV7-9 | 15 | TGTGCCAGCAGCCCAGTGGGGCAGGCGAACTACGAGCAGTACTTC | CASSPVGQANYEQYF
many | TRBJ1-4 | NA | TRBV7-9 | 17 | TGTGCCAGCAGCTTTGGGTTTATCGCTGGGGGTAATGAAAAACTGTTTTTT | CASSFGFIAGGNEKLFF
NA | TRBJ1-1 | NA | TRBV5-6 | 12 | TGTGCCAGCAGCTCACAGCCGTCTGAAGCTTTCTTT | CASSSQPSEAFF
many | TRBJ2-7 | NA | TRBV3-1 | 14 | TGTGCCAGCAGCCGAACTAGTTTTGGGTACGAGCAGTACTTC | CASSRTSFGYEQYF
few | TRBJ1-2 | TRBD1 | TRBV12-5 | 14 | TGTGCTAGACCCTCCGGGACAGGGGTCTATGGCTACACCTTC | CARPSGTGVYGYTF
few | TRBJ1-6 | NA | TRBV6-2/TRBV6-3 | 11 | TGTGCCAGCAGTTCGGACTCACCCCTCCACTTT | CASSSDSPLHF
NA | TRBJ2-1 | TRBD2 | TRBV3-1 | 16 | TGTGCCAGCAGCCATGCCTTGAGCGGGACCTACAATGAGCAGTTCTTC | CASSHALSGTYNEQFF
many | TRBJ2-5 | NA | TRBV29-1 | 13 | TGCAGCGTGGCACGGGGATCAACGGAGACCCAGTACTTC | CSVARGSTETQYF
NA | TRBJ2-5 | TRBD2 | TRBV5-1 | 15 | TGCGCCAGCAGCTTTGGACTAGCGGCCCAAGAGACCCAGTACTTC | CASSFGLAAQETQYF
many | TRBJ2-7 | NA | TRBV12-3/TRBV12-4 | 12 | TGTGCCAGCAGTTTCGTAGTTTACGAGCAGTACTTC | CASSFVVYEQYF
NA | TRBJ1-5 | NA | TRBV10-3 | 13 | TGTGCCATCAGATCAGAGGTAGGGCAGCCCCAGCATTTT | CAIRSEVGQPQHF
once | TRBJ2-2 | TRBD1 | TRBV25-1 | 16 | TGTGCCAGCACTGCCCCTACCACAGGGGGCACCGGGGAGCTGTTTTTT | CASTAPTTGGTGELFF
few | TRBJ2-1 | NA | TRBV20-1 | 15 | TGCAGTGCTAGGGGCCGTGCGAGCTCCTACAATGAGCAGTTCTTC | CSARGRASSYNEQFF
NA | TRBJ1-2 | NA | TRBV28 | 16 | TGTGCCAGCCAGGGAACAGGAAGGGCGAACTATTATGGCTACACCTTC | CASQGTGRANYYGYTF
few | TRBJ1-4 | TRBD1 | TRBV7-9 | 14 | TGTGCCAGCGGCAGACAGGGAACTAATGAAAAACTGTTTTTT | CASGRQGTNEKLFF
few | TRBJ2-1 | NA | TRBV12-3/TRBV12-4 | 13 | TGTGCCAGCAGCTCCCATGGAGCGAATGAGCAGTTCTTC | CASSSHGANEQFF
many | TRBJ2-5 | NA | TRBV5-1 | 14 | TGCGCCAGCAGCTTGGGCAGGGCTGCTGAGACCCAGTACTTC | CASSLGRAAETQYF
many | TRBJ2-3 | TRBD2 | TRBV5-1 | 16 | TGCGCCAGCAGTCCAAAGCGGGGGTCTGACACAGATACGCAGTATTTT | CASSPKRGSDTDTQYF
NA | TRBJ1-2 | NA | TRBV2 | 15 | TGTGCCAGCACATCGCGGGGGCGGAATAACTGGGGCTACACCTTC | CASTSRGRNNWGYTF
NA | TRBJ2-7 | NA | TRBV5-6 | 14 | TGTGCCAGCAGCTGGGGAGTGGGCTCCTACGAGCAGTACTTC | CASSWGVGSYEQYF